The rows below give T cell receptor beta chains drawn from one sample of a study of cytomegalovirus exposure and HLA in healthy donors. Using immunoSEQ multiplex PCR, the repertoire was profiled, and TCRdb retains in-frame clones only, with some absent. This table lists about 88,000 clones. Sequencing used PBMCs. Every receptor here comes from a girl aged 10-17 years in good health and CMV-seropositive. Both conserved end residues are part of each CDR3. Fields, in order: CDR3 protein, CDR3 DNA, J gene, D gene, V gene. The D gene is left open where the match is weak.

CASSLVQGTEAFF	TGCGCCAGCAGCTTGGTCCAGGGCACTGAAGCTTTCTTT	TRBJ1-1	NA	TRBV5-1
CASGLAGMSETQYF	TGTGCTAGTGGTTTGGCAGGGATGAGTGAGACCCAGTACTTC	TRBJ2-5	NA	TRBV12-5
CATSTQQGYGYTF	TGTGCCACCAGCACACAACAGGGTTATGGCTACACCTTC	TRBJ1-2	NA	TRBV15
CASSFWQGGGYTF	TGTGCCAGCAGTTTTTGGCAGGGTGGGGGCTACACCTTC	TRBJ1-2	NA	TRBV27
CASSLDRDRVGDYGYTF	TGCGCCAGCAGCTTGGACCGGGACAGGGTTGGTGACTATGGCTACACCTTC	TRBJ1-2	TRBD1	TRBV5-1
CAISEGQGENTEAFF	TGTGCCATCAGTGAGGGACAGGGGGAGAACACTGAAGCTTTCTTT	TRBJ1-1	TRBD1	TRBV10-3
CASSDGSVETQYF	TGTGCCAGCAGTGACGGTTCGGTAGAGACCCAGTACTTC	TRBJ2-5	NA	TRBV25-1
CASSPSGPTSSTDTQYF	TGTGCCAGCTCACCGTCAGGGCCGACTAGCAGCACAGATACGCAGTATTTT	TRBJ2-3	TRBD2	TRBV18
CASSAGQLSNQPQHF	TGTGCCAGCAGTGCGGGACAGCTTAGCAATCAGCCCCAGCATTTT	TRBJ1-5	TRBD1	TRBV27
CASSLGMTGATDTQYF	TGCGCCAGCAGCTTGGGGATGACAGGGGCAACAGATACGCAGTATTTT	TRBJ2-3	TRBD1	TRBV5-1
CASRPGQGRGYRRDTEAFF	TGTGCCAGCAGACCGGGACAGGGTCGAGGTTACCGGCGTGACACTGAAGCTTTCTTT	TRBJ1-1	TRBD1	TRBV28
CASSQYRESAQPQHF	TGTGCCAGCAGCCAGTACAGGGAATCGGCTCAGCCCCAGCATTTT	TRBJ1-5	NA	TRBV5-6
CASSLGTPYNEQFF	TGTGCCAGCAGCTTGGGGACTCCCTACAATGAGCAGTTCTTC	TRBJ2-1	NA	TRBV5-6
CSVASSTGTQYF	TGCAGCGTAGCCAGTTCGACGGGGACCCAGTACTTC	TRBJ2-5	NA	TRBV29-1
CASSLDIASGQDF	TGTGCCAGCAGCTTAGACATTGCCTCGGGACAAGACTTC	TRBJ2-7	NA	TRBV11-2
CAGRDRVNTEAFF	TGCGCCGGAAGGGACAGGGTGAACACTGAAGCTTTCTTT	TRBJ1-1	TRBD1	TRBV5-1
CASSLDTREGGELFF	TGTGCCAGCAGCTTGGATACCCGGGAGGGCGGGGAGCTGTTTTTT	TRBJ2-2	TRBD2	TRBV5-4
CASSQDPGEGYGYTF	TGCGCCAGCAGCCAAGATCCCGGGGAGGGCTATGGCTACACCTTC	TRBJ1-2	NA	TRBV4-3
CASSRPGEAFF	TGTGCCAGCAGTCGACCAGGGGAAGCTTTCTTT	TRBJ1-1	NA	TRBV27
CASSSGQGNMNGYTF	TGCGCCAGCAGCTCGGGACAGGGGAACATGAATGGCTACACCTTC	TRBJ1-2	TRBD1	TRBV5-1
CASSLEGGNQPQHF	TGTGCCAGCAGCTTAGAGGGGGGCAATCAGCCCCAGCATTTT	TRBJ1-5	NA	TRBV7-2
CASSYGGELFF	TGTGCCAGCAGTTACGGCGGGGAGCTGTTTTTT	TRBJ2-2	NA	TRBV27
CALGKLAGGSYNEQFF	TGTGCCCTAGGGAAGCTAGCGGGGGGGTCCTACAATGAGCAGTTCTTC	TRBJ2-1	TRBD2	TRBV30
CASSQGATEAFF	TGTGCCAGCAGCCAAGGGGCAACGGAAGCTTTCTTT	TRBJ1-1	NA	TRBV4-2
CASCDRGQDNYGYTF	TGTGCCAGCTGCGACAGGGGGCAAGATAACTATGGCTACACCTTC	TRBJ1-2	TRBD1	TRBV6-1
CASSAQGPLAGFQETQYF	TGTGCCAGCAGCGCGCAGGGGCCACTAGCGGGCTTCCAAGAGACCCAGTACTTC	TRBJ2-5	TRBD2	TRBV9
CASSAREETQYF	TGTGCCAGCAGCGCCAGGGAAGAGACCCAGTACTTC	TRBJ2-5	NA	TRBV9
CASSRSGGAEYEQYF	TGTGCCAGCAGCCGTAGCGGGGGGGCCGAATACGAGCAGTACTTC	TRBJ2-7	TRBD2	TRBV14
CASSQGGKSSYNEQFF	TGTGCCAGCAGTCAGGGTGGGAAAAGCTCCTACAATGAGCAGTTCTTC	TRBJ2-1	NA	TRBV28
CAISRTATNTEAFF	TGTGCCATCAGCCGGACAGCTACTAACACTGAAGCTTTCTTT	TRBJ1-1	NA	TRBV10-3
CASSFQINTEAFF	TGTGCCAGCAGCTTTCAGATAAACACTGAAGCTTTCTTT	TRBJ1-1	NA	TRBV7-9
CASSWGETNGELFF	TGTGCCAGCAGCTGGGGGGAGACGAACGGGGAGCTGTTTTTT	TRBJ2-2	NA	TRBV5-6
CASSSTPTGELFF	TGTGCCAGCAGCTCTACCCCTACCGGGGAGCTGTTTTTT	TRBJ2-2	NA	TRBV6-5
CSVFHDGAEAFF	TGCAGCGTTTTTCACGACGGGGCTGAAGCTTTCTTT	TRBJ1-1	NA	TRBV29-1
CASTGGAEGYTF	TGTGCCAGTACAGGGGGCGCGGAAGGCTACACCTTC	TRBJ1-2	TRBD1	TRBV19
CASRLGQYTEAFF	TGTGCCAGCAGGTTAGGACAGTACACTGAAGCTTTCTTT	TRBJ1-1	NA	TRBV5-4
CASSLGRGGPYGYTF	TGTGCCAGCAGCTTAGGAAGGGGAGGGCCCTATGGCTACACCTTC	TRBJ1-2	NA	TRBV13
CASSPIDSANQPQHF	TGTGCCAGCAGTCCAATTGACAGTGCTAATCAGCCCCAGCATTTT	TRBJ1-5	NA	TRBV27
CASTFNSLPYEQYF	TGTGCCAGCACCTTTAACAGCCTCCCCTACGAGCAGTACTTC	TRBJ2-7	NA	TRBV5-5
CASSPQSGSYEQYF	TGTGCCAGCAGCCCACAGAGCGGTTCCTACGAGCAGTACTTC	TRBJ2-7	NA	TRBV7-3
CASSLRGSPGELFF	TGTGCCAGCAGTTTGAGAGGATCGCCCGGGGAGCTGTTTTTT	TRBJ2-2	NA	TRBV6-5
CASSALGTKDSPLHF	TGTGCCAGCAGCGCCCTGGGGACAAAGGACTCACCCCTACACTTT	TRBJ1-6	NA	TRBV9
CASSLAARGGPYEQYF	TGTGCCAGCAGCCTAGCCGCCCGGGGTGGGCCCTACGAGCAGTACTTC	TRBJ2-7	NA	TRBV7-9
CASSLALSQETQYF	TGCGCCAGCAGCTTGGCCCTATCCCAAGAGACCCAGTACTTC	TRBJ2-5	NA	TRBV5-1
CASNPTGGFQETQYF	TGTGCCAGCAACCCGACGGGGGGATTCCAAGAGACCCAGTACTTC	TRBJ2-5	TRBD2	TRBV6-5
CASRGGPDNEQFF	TGTGCCAGCAGGGGGGGACCCGACAATGAGCAGTTCTTC	TRBJ2-1	NA	TRBV6-6
CATVLNYGYTF	TGTGCCACCGTCCTGAACTATGGCTACACCTTC	TRBJ1-2	NA	TRBV6-4
CASSLTGEGNYGYTF	TGTGCCAGCAGTTTAACGGGAGAGGGTAACTATGGCTACACCTTC	TRBJ1-2	NA	TRBV28
CASSPRGTGGAETQYF	TGTGCCAGCTCACCACGGGGGACAGGGGGCGCTGAGACCCAGTACTTC	TRBJ2-5	TRBD1	TRBV18
CASSLMTRPTEAFF	TGTGCCAGCAGCCTAATGACAAGGCCCACTGAAGCTTTCTTT	TRBJ1-1	NA	TRBV13
CASSVEGSTDTQYF	TGTGCCAGCAGCGTAGAGGGGAGCACAGATACGCAGTATTTT	TRBJ2-3	NA	TRBV9
CASSPNDRELNEKLFF	TGTGCCAGCAGCCCAAACGACAGGGAACTTAATGAAAAACTGTTTTTT	TRBJ1-4	TRBD1	TRBV7-9
CASSPSRRGNEQFF	TGTGCCAGCAGTCCCTCCCGAAGGGGCAATGAGCAGTTCTTC	TRBJ2-1	NA	TRBV6-6
CASRETVDSPLHF	TGTGCCAGCAGAGAAACAGTGGATTCACCCCTCCACTTT	TRBJ1-6	NA	TRBV28
CASSEYSQASGNTIYF	TGTGCCAGCAGTGAATATTCACAGGCCTCTGGAAACACCATATATTTT	TRBJ1-3	NA	TRBV6-1
CASSVDRGKGEQYF	TGCGCCAGCAGCGTCGACAGGGGGAAGGGCGAGCAGTACTTC	TRBJ2-7	TRBD1	TRBV5-1
CASSVGEEQYF	TGTGCCAGCAGCGTTGGGGAGGAGCAGTACTTC	TRBJ2-7	NA	TRBV9